Listed below are T cell receptor beta chains from one sample, sequenced in a study of shared clonotypes between healthy human individuals. Libraries were prepared by immunoSEQ multiplex PCR; TCRdb keeps only in-frame clonotypes and omits some of them. The sample shows 2 million to 2.5 million clones, around 95% of them seen only once. Sequenced sample: naive CD4+ T cells sorted from blood. The source of these receptors is a man aged 18 to 30 in good health. The CDR3 runs from the conserved cysteine through the conserved F or W. Fields, in order: J gene, V gene, D gene, clone size, CDR3 protein, CDR3 DNA. A D gene is named only where the DNA matches it firmly. The size of a clone is reported for some rows only, either as once, few or many, or as a class for expanded clones.

TRBJ2-1	TRBV29-1	TRBD1	-	CSVERTGEAFF	TGCAGCGTTGAAAGGACAGGGGAGGCGTTCTTC
TRBJ2-1	TRBV5-4	-	-	CASSLGVGSYNEQFF	TGTGCCAGCAGCTTGGGTGTAGGTTCCTACAATGAGCAGTTCTTC
TRBJ1-1	TRBV5-1	-	once	CASSLPRGHTEAFF	TGCGCCAGCAGCCTGCCTCGGGGACACACTGAAGCTTTCTTT
TRBJ2-7	TRBV7-2	-	-	CASSLLQGYEQYF	TGTGCCAGCAGCCTTCTCCAGGGCTACGAGCAGTACTTC
TRBJ2-7	TRBV30	-	-	CAWSVSGAAYEQYF	TGTGCCTGGAGTGTTTCAGGGGCGGCCTACGAGCAGTACTTC
TRBJ2-1	TRBV9	-	-	CASSVVARGSTYNEQFF	TGTGCCAGCAGCGTAGTGGCCAGGGGTAGTACCTACAATGAGCAGTTCTTC
TRBJ2-3	TRBV10-1	-	-	CASSESTLGLAKSADTQYF	TGCGCCAGCAGTGAGTCGACTCTGGGGCTAGCGAAAAGCGCAGATACGCAGTATTTT
TRBJ2-3	TRBV7-3	-	-	CASSSGVTQYF	TGTGCCAGCAGCTCTGGTGTTACGCAGTATTTT
TRBJ2-1	TRBV5-6	TRBD2	-	CASSRPGAGVYNEQFF	TGTGCCAGCAGCCGCCCAGGAGCGGGAGTCTACAATGAGCAGTTCTTC
TRBJ1-5	TRBV4-2	-	-	CASSQDILGYSNQPQHF	TGTGCCAGCAGCCAAGATATATTGGGTTATAGCAATCAGCCCCAGCATTTT
TRBJ1-4	TRBV10-3	-	-	CAIREGVATNEKLFF	TGTGCCATCAGGGAGGGAGTTGCAACTAATGAAAAACTGTTTTTT
TRBJ2-7	TRBV7-9	TRBD1	-	CASSPGQQYYEQYF	TGTGCCAGCAGCCCGGGACAGCAATACTACGAGCAGTACTTC
TRBJ2-2	TRBV2	-	-	CASSKTGTGELFF	TGTGCCAGCAGTAAAACCGGGACCGGGGAGCTGTTTTTT
TRBJ2-5	TRBV7-9	-	-	CASSFGAWETQYF	TGTGCCAGCAGCTTCGGGGCATGGGAGACCCAGTACTTC
TRBJ1-1	TRBV7-2	-	once	CASSQTAMNTEAFF	TGTGCCAGCAGCCAGACAGCCATGAACACTGAAGCTTTCTTT
TRBJ2-1	TRBV9	-	-	CASSVSAGSYNEQFF	TGTGCCAGCAGCGTATCCGCGGGGAGCTACAATGAGCAGTTCTTC
TRBJ1-6	TRBV14	-	-	CASSQDRPPGAPLHF	TGTGCCAGCAGCCAAGATCGCCCCCCGGGGGCACCCCTCCACTTT
TRBJ1-5	TRBV7-8	-	-	CASSLGRHSNQPQHF	TGTGCCAGCAGCTTAGGTCGACATTCCAATCAGCCCCAGCATTTT
TRBJ1-1	TRBV11-2	-	-	CASSPMLTLNTEAFF	TGTGCCAGCAGCCCAATGTTAACCCTGAACACTGAAGCTTTCTTT
TRBJ1-1	TRBV7-2	TRBD1	-	CASSLGDRFTNTEAFF	TGTGCCAGCAGCTTAGGGGACAGATTTACGAACACTGAAGCTTTCTTT
TRBJ1-2	TRBV6-5	-	-	CASSYSGVVYGYTF	TGTGCCAGCAGTTACTCTGGGGTTGTCTATGGCTACACCTTC
TRBJ2-5	TRBV6-6	-	-	CASSYPGGETQYF	TGTGCCAGCAGTTACCCGGGGGGCGAGACCCAGTACTTC
TRBJ2-5	TRBV6-1	-	-	CASSEAGSQETQYF	TGTGCCAGCAGTGAAGCGGGCAGCCAAGAGACCCAGTACTTC
TRBJ1-2	TRBV4-2	-	-	CASSQTGTGYGYTF	TGTGCCAGCAGCCAAACCGGGACGGGTTATGGCTACACCTTC
TRBJ2-7	TRBV7-9	-	-	CASSLGAGKTYEQYF	TGTGCCAGCAGCTTAGGGGCAGGTAAAACCTACGAGCAGTACTTC
TRBJ2-2	TRBV5-1	-	-	CASRPVGLNTGELFF	TGCGCCAGCAGGCCCGTGGGACTTAACACCGGGGAGCTGTTTTTT
TRBJ2-5	TRBV7-7	-	-	CASSVEGGEQETQYF	TGTGCTAGCAGCGTTGAAGGGGGTGAACAAGAGACCCAGTACTTC
TRBJ1-1	TRBV9	-	-	CASSLLWGTEAFF	TGTGCCAGCAGCCTATTATGGGGCACTGAAGCTTTCTTT
TRBJ1-1	TRBV19	-	-	CASSIAQTNTEAFF	TGTGCCAGTAGTATAGCACAGACGAACACTGAAGCTTTCTTT
TRBJ2-3	TRBV5-4	-	-	CASSLSGADTQYF	TGTGCCAGCAGCTTGAGCGGCGCAGATACGCAGTATTTT
TRBJ1-4	TRBV7-6	-	-	CASSLGGKLFF	TGTGCCAGCAGCCTAGGCGGAAAACTGTTTTTT
TRBJ1-6	TRBV18	TRBD1	-	CASSPLRGPDSPLHF	TGTGCCAGCTCACCTCTTAGGGGGCCGGATTCACCCCTCCACTTT